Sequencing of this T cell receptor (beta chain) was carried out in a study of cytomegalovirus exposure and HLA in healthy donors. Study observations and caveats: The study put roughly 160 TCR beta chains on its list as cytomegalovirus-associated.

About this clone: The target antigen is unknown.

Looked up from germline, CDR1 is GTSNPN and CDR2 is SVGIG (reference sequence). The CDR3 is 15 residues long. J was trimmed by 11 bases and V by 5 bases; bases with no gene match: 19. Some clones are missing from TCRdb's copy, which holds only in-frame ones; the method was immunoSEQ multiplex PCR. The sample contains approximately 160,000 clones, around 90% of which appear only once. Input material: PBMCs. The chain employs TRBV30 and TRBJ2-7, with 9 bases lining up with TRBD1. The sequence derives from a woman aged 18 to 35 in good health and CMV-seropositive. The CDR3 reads CAWGAKGTGRKWEYF. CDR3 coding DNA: TGTGCCTGGGGGGCGAAGGGGACAGGGCGGAAGTGGGAGTACTTC.